Below are 32 T cell receptor beta chains sequenced from a single sample in a study of T cell repertoires in cytomegalovirus infection. TCRdb re-called the reads through MiXCR, storing one row per CDR3 protein. Here the sample spans approximately 990,000 distinct CDR3 sequences, 30% to 40% being singletons. These receptors have no identified antigens. Material: cultured CD8+ T cells from PBMCs, obtained from culture after CMV antigen stimulation. The receptor set was obtained from a human donor in good health (CMV status not recorded). Some clones in this sample may be carry-over from other donors' samples.

This clonotype was detected only a few times. The V gene is TRBV5-1, the J gene TRBJ2-5, with 7 bases aligning to TRBD1. The ends lost 1 base at V and 2 bases at J; junction bases unmatched: 14. Germline lookup yields CDR1 SGHRS and CDR2 YFSETQ. This CDR3 spans 18 amino acids. The CDR3 is CASSLWGERGRRQETQYF. In DNA form, the CDR3 reads TGCGCCAGCAGCTTGTGGGGTGAGAGGGGGCGCAGGCAAGAGACCCAGTACTTC.

The chain carries TRBV7-9 and TRBJ2-5; 7 nucleotides match TRBD1. The J segment lost 4 bases and the V segment lost 7 bases, leaving 6 bases of the junction unmatched. The CDR3 consists of 13 residues. Germline CDR1 and CDR2: SEHNR and FQNEAQ (reference sequence). CDR3 in amino acids: CASNLWDRETQYF. The CDR3 DNA follows: TGTGCCAGCAACCTCTGGGACAGAGAGACCCAGTACTTC.

The chain links TRBV29-1 to TRBJ2-1; TRBD2 matches 7 bases. The CDR3 runs 14 residues. With 2 bases clipped from V and 3 bases from J, the junction kept 4 bases outside the gene matches. Germline CDR1 SQVTM, CDR2 ANQGSEA. The CDR3 coding sequence is TGCAGCGTTGAATGGGGAGGGATCTACAATGAGCAGTTCTTC. Translation: CSVEWGGIYNEQFF.

The chain combines TRBV14 with TRBJ1-1, with unresolved D. Between the trimmed V and J ends, which lost 2 bases and 6 bases, there was a span of 16 bases. The germline V gene has CDR1 SGHDN and CDR2 FVKESK. The CDR3 has 15 amino acids. The CDR3 loop reads CASSQRSRRAAEAFF. Written as DNA, the CDR3 is TGTGCCAGCAGCCAAAGGAGCCGGAGGGCCGCTGAAGCTTTCTTT.

This clonotype has a handful of counts. The rearrangement joins TRBV6-2 or TRBV6-3 to TRBJ2-7, with TRBD2 matching over 11 bases. Germline-derived CDR1 and CDR2 are MNHEY and SVGEGT. The V segment lost 6 bases and the J segment 3 bases; nucleotides outside the gene matches: 7. The CDR3 spans 15 residues. CDR3 bases: TGTGCCAGCAGCTTACTAGCGGGGGAAAACTACGAGCAGTACGTC. It is translated as CASSLLAGENYEQYV.

This clonotype was picked up many times. This chain uses TRBV4-3 with TRBJ2-1; D is perhaps TRBD2 (6 bases). With 3 bases removed from V and 7 bases from J, the gap between germline ends came to 10 bases. CDR1 is LGHNA and CDR2 is YSLEER in the germline V gene. This CDR3 has 13 residues. The CDR3 sequence: CASSQGGGNEQFF. The DNA of the CDR3 is TGCGCCAGCAGCCAGGGGGGTGGAAATGAGCAGTTCTTC.

In its sample, this clonotype was seen many times. The J gene is TRBJ2-5, the V gene TRBV11-3; D is unresolved. CDR3 length: 13 amino acids. Trimming removed 3 bases at V and 3 bases at J, with 8 bases between. CDR1 is SGHNT, CDR2 YENEEA, per germline. CDR3 nucleotides: TGTGCCAGCAGCTTGTACGGTGAAGAGACCCAGTACTTC. Translating it yields CASSLYGEETQYF.

The chain links TRBV12-5 to TRBJ1-1; D uncertain. Trimming pared 3 bases from V and 4 bases from J, leaving 21 bases between. CDR1 is LGHNT and CDR2 is FRNRAP in the germline V gene. This CDR3 has 17 amino acids. The CDR3, as DNA: TGTGCTAGTGGTTTTCTGAAGCAGACGTCCCTACCCACTGAAGCTTTCTTT. Translating it yields CASGFLKQTSLPTEAFF.

CDR3: CASSQVGEEETQYF. The CDR3 bases are TGCGCCAGCAGCCAAGTGGGCGAAGAAGAGACCCAGTACTTC. The chain links TRBV4-3 to TRBJ2-5; D call uncertain. The CDR3 extends over 14 amino acids. Trimming cost V 1 base and J 3 bases, with 9 bases left between them. Germline V gene data show CDR1 as LGHNA and CDR2 as YSLEER.

This clonotype was seen at least ten times. The chain joins TRBV7-8 to TRBJ1-1; D not resolved. Germline V gives CDR1 SGHVS, CDR2 FQNEAQ. The CDR3 covers 14 residues. V lost 1 base and J 1 base, leaving 7 bases between the germline ends. The CDR3 nucleotides are TGTGCCAGCAGCTTAGGACACAAGAACACTGAAGCTTTCTTT. It translates to CASSLGHKNTEAFF. Supplemented by reference TRBV7-8 and TRBJ1-1, the full variable domain reads GAGVSQSPRYKVAKRGQDVALRCDPISGHVSLFWYQQALGQGPEFLTYFQNEAQLDKSGLPSDRFFAERPEGSVSTLKIQRTQQEDSAVYLCASSLGHKNTEAFFGQGTRLTVV.

This chain uses TRBV19 with TRBJ2-5, with D hard to call. This CDR3 has 13 residues. Germline lookup yields CDR1 LNHDA and CDR2 SQIVND (reference sequence). Deletions cut 1 base from V and 5 bases from J, with 8 bases between. CDR3 sequence reads: CASSIGMRETQYF. CDR3 in DNA: TGTGCCAGTAGTATAGGGATGCGGGAGACCCAGTACTTC.

This clonotype occurred many times. The chain carries TRBV7-6 and TRBJ1-2; D might be TRBD1 (5 bases). Trimming removed 0 bases from V and 5 bases from J, with 7 bases in between. Germline loops: CDR1 SGHVS, CDR2 FNYEAQ. This CDR3 has 13 amino acids. Here the CDR3 DNA reads TGTGCCAGCAGCTTAGCCCAGGGATATGGCTACACCTTC. Its protein product is CASSLAQGYGYTF. Together with reference TRBV7-6 and TRBJ1-2, the CDR3 gives the full variable domain: GAGVSQSPRYKVTKRGQDVALRCDPISGHVSLYWYRQALGQGPEFLTYFNYEAQQDKSGLPNDRFSAERPEGSISTLTIQRTEQRDSAMYRCASSLAQGYGYTFGSGTRLTVV.

This clonotype was seen repeatedly, ten times or more. This chain links TRBV7-2 with TRBJ2-6; D possibly matches TRBD1 or TRBD2 (5 bases each). V lost 1 base and J 0 bases, leaving 16 bases between the germline ends. The CDR3 totals 19 residues. Germline loops: CDR1 SGHTA, CDR2 FQGNSA. CDR3 region: CASSLVRQGEISGANVLTF. The CDR3 DNA reads TGTGCCAGCAGCTTAGTGCGGCAGGGAGAGATCTCTGGGGCCAACGTCCTGACTTTC.

This clonotype has only a few counts. This chain uses TRBV7-6 with TRBJ1-3, with a tentative D call TRBD1 (5 bases). V was shortened by 5 bases and J by 0 bases, with 11 bases between the two germline ends. The length of the CDR3 is 15 residues. CDR1 is SGHVS and CDR2 is FNYEAQ in the germline V gene. The CDR3, as DNA: TGTGCCAGCAGCCCGCCCCAGGGCTCTGGAAACACCATATATTTT. It is translated as CASSPPQGSGNTIYF.

This clonotype occurred a few times. The V and J genes are TRBV27 and TRBJ2-7, with TRBD2 matching 7 bases. Germline-derived CDR1 and CDR2 are MNHEY and SMNVEV (reference sequence). This CDR3 is built from 15 residues. V shed 2 bases, J shed 4 bases, and the junction held 8 bases outside the gene matches. CDR3 sequence reads: CASSLGGGVLYEQYF. The CDR3 nucleotides read TGTGCCAGCAGTTTAGGGGGGGGAGTCCTATACGAGCAGTACTTC.

The table lists this clonotype with a few counts. The genes are TRBV12-3 or TRBV12-4 and TRBJ2-3; TRBD2 might be the D (6 bases). Trimming shortened V by 1 base and J by 0 bases, and 11 bases separated the two germline ends. The length of the CDR3 is 16 residues. CDR3 nucleotides: TGTGCCAGCAGTTTAGTGGGGGACTGGAGCACAGATACGCAGTATTTT. The encoded protein is CASSLVGDWSTDTQYF.

This clonotype was observed a few times. V gene TRBV7-9 combines with J gene TRBJ1-1; D is undetermined. Between the trimmed V and J ends, which lost 4 bases and 0 bases, there was a span of 15 bases. The CDR3 has 16 amino acids. Germline CDR1 is SEHNR and CDR2 is FQNEAQ (reference sequence). The CDR3 DNA reads TGTGCCAGCAGCTGGGCAGGTTGGGGAATGAACACTGAAGCTTTCTTT. Protein sequence: CASSWAGWGMNTEAFF.

This chain links TRBV7-9 with TRBJ2-5; D is perhaps TRBD1 (5 bases). The CDR3 is 14 residues long. V gave up 5 bases and J gave up 4 bases, with 14 bases separating them. Germline-derived CDR1 and CDR2 are SEHNR and FQNEAQ (reference sequence). DNA of the CDR3: TGTGCCAGCAGCCCGAGACAGAATGGAGAGACCCAGTACTTC. The encoded protein is CASSPRQNGETQYF.

The rearrangement links TRBV7-6 to TRBJ1-1; TRBD1 matches 8 bases. CDR3 length: 17 residues. V lost 7 bases to trimming and J lost 1 base; unmatched junction nucleotides: 14. Germline CDR1 SGHVS, CDR2 FNYEAQ. CDR3 coding DNA: TGTGCCAGCACCTTCGAGGGACAGGAGGCAGGGAACACTGAAGCTTTCTTT. This gives the protein CASTFEGQEAGNTEAFF.

There are many counts of this clonotype. V gene TRBV12-3 or TRBV12-4 combines with J gene TRBJ2-1, with TRBD1 as a possible D gene (5 bases). The V and J ends lost 3 bases and 2 bases respectively, with 5 bases between them. The CDR3 contains 13 residues. The DNA of the CDR3 is TGTGCCAGCAGTTTGACAGCCTACAATGAGCAGTTCTTC. Translated: CASSLTAYNEQFF.

This clonotype appeared once. Since no conserved phenylalanine or tryptophan closes the CDR3, a read error is the likely cause. The chain joins TRBV27 to TRBJ2-4; D not certain. V shed 0 bases and J shed 0 bases, with 9 bases lying between them. The CDR3 is 16 residues long. CDR1 and CDR2 from the germline V gene are MNHEY and SMNVEV (reference sequence). CDR3 in DNA: TGTGCCAGCAGTTTATCTGTGGGAACAGCCAAAAACATTCAGTACTCC. It encodes CASSLSVGTAKNIQYS.

The gene calls are TRBV2 and TRBJ2-7; the D gene is possibly TRBD2 (6 bases). Trimming stripped 7 bases from V and 0 bases from J, with 19 bases between. The CDR3 is 16 residues long. Germline V lookup: CDR1 SNHLY, CDR2 FYNNEI. The CDR3 region has the DNA TGTGCCAGCACTGAGGAGGGGCGACAGAGCTCCTACGAGCAGTACGTC. Translation: CASTEEGRQSSYEQYV.

This clonotype was counted ten times or more. The CDR3 DNA sequence: TGTGCCAGCAGCTTATTAGGCCAGCCCGGGGGCACAGATACGCAGTATTTT. Amino acids: CASSLLGQPGGTDTQYF. The rearrangement links TRBV7-9 to TRBJ2-3; TRBD2 is a possible D gene (5 bases). CDR3 length: 17 amino acids. Trimming removed 2 bases from V and 1 base from J, with 16 bases in between. In germline, CDR1 is SEHNR, CDR2 FQNEAQ (reference sequence). Looking up the rest from reference TRBV7-9 and TRBJ2-3 gives the full variable domain: DTGVSQNPRHKITKRGQNVTFRCDPISEHNRLYWYRQTLGQGPEFLTYFQNEAQLEKSRLLSDRFSAERPKGSFSTLEIQRTEQGDSAMYLCASSLLGQPGGTDTQYFGPGTRLTVL.

V usage is TRBV7-2 and J usage is TRBJ2-1; TRBD2 aligns across 10 bases. The CDR3 sequence is 13 residues long. V gave up 3 bases and J gave up 12 bases; unmatched junction bases: 5. The germline V gene has CDR1 SGHTA and CDR2 FQGNSA. This CDR3 reads CASSFVAGGPQFF. CDR3 bases: TGTGCCAGCAGCTTTGTAGCGGGGGGCCCGCAGTTCTTC.

This clonotype was seen at least ten times. The V gene is TRBV7-6, the J gene TRBJ2-7, with D perhaps matching TRBD2 (5 bases). CDR3 length: 13 residues. V lost 1 base and J lost 8, with 12 bases in between. Germline assignment: CDR1 SGHVS and CDR2 FNYEAQ. The CDR3 sequence is CASSLVAGDQQYV. For the CDR3, the DNA is TGTGCCAGCAGCTTAGTAGCCGGGGATCAGCAGTACGTC.

This clonotype was recorded a few times. The rearrangement joins TRBV5-1 to TRBJ1-1; D is ambiguous. The V end was cut by 0 bases, the J end by 5 bases, with 11 bases between. This CDR3 is built from 14 residues. Germline V gives CDR1 SGHRS, CDR2 YFSETQ. DNA of the CDR3: TGCGCCAGCAGCTTGGAGGTAGGGTTTACTGAAGCTTTCTTT. Translating it yields CASSLEVGFTEAFF.

This clonotype was detected a few times. This CDR3 reads CASKGTSEDEQFF. Written as DNA, the CDR3 is TGTGCCAGCAAAGGGACTAGCGAGGACGAGCAGTTCTTC. The gene calls are TRBV2 and TRBJ2-1; 10 bases match TRBD2. In germline, CDR1 is SNHLY, CDR2 FYNNEI. This CDR3 is built from 13 residues. J was trimmed by 10 bases and V by 7 bases; bases with no gene match: 7. The whole variable domain, filled in from reference TRBV2 and TRBJ2-1, reads EPEVTQTPSHQVTQMGQEVILRCVPISNHLYFYWYRQILGQKVEFLVSFYNNEISEKSEIFDDQFSVERPDGSNFTLKIRSTKLEDSAMYFCASKGTSEDEQFFGPGTRLTVL.

The table lists this clonotype with a few counts. The chain joins TRBV12-3 or TRBV12-4 to TRBJ2-7; 7 positions agree with TRBD2. The CDR3 extends over 14 amino acids. Trimming at V came to 4 bases and at J to 3 bases, leaving 6 bases not matched to a gene. The CDR3 DNA reads as TGTGCCAGCAGTTCTACAGCGGGGCTCTACGAGCAGTACTTC. It specifies CASSSTAGLYEQYF.

With respect to this clonotype: It may be a read error: a sequence one base away is much more abundant. V is TRBV7-2 and J is TRBJ2-5; 9 nucleotides match TRBD1. There are 15 residues in the CDR3. CDR1 is SGHTA, CDR2 FQGNSA, per germline. CDR3 residues: CVSSLGQGYQETQYF. The CDR3 region has the DNA TGTGTCAGCAGCCTGGGACAGGGCTACCAAGAGACCCAGTACTTC.

This clonotype was seen many times. The chain carries TRBV7-2 and TRBJ1-3; D might be TRBD1 (6 bases). Germline values: CDR1 SGHTA, CDR2 FQGNSA. The CDR3 is 18 residues long. Trimming shortened V by 2 bases and J by 5 bases, and 22 bases separated the two germline ends. The CDR3, as DNA: TGTGCCAGCAGCTTAACAATACTGCCAGGGGACCTAAGAAACACCATATATTTT. Its protein product is CASSLTILPGDLRNTIYF.

The chain recombines TRBV28 with TRBJ2-1; D perhaps matches TRBD1 (6 bases). V lost 5 bases and J lost 0, with 11 bases in between. Germline CDR1 is MDHEN and CDR2 is SYDVKM. The CDR3 extends over 15 amino acids. The CDR3 reads CASSHDRSSYNEQFF. CDR3 coding DNA: TGTGCCAGCAGTCACGACAGGAGCTCCTACAATGAGCAGTTCTTC. Combining the CDR3 with reference TRBV28 and TRBJ2-1 gives the whole variable domain DVKVTQSSRYLVKRTGEKVFLECVQDMDHENMFWYRQDPGLGLRLIYFSYDVKMKEKGDIPEGYSVSREKKERFSLILESASTNQTSMYLCASSHDRSSYNEQFFGPGTRLTVL.

This clonotype was found a few times. The V call is TRBV6-2 or TRBV6-3, the J call TRBJ1-1; TRBD1 matches at 7 bases. In germline, CDR1 is MNHEY, CDR2 SVGEGT. This CDR3 is 14 amino acids long. Trimming removed 6 bases from V and 4 bases from J; junction bases left unmatched: 8. For the CDR3, the DNA is TGTGCCAGCAGCGATGGACAGGCAGGCACTGAAGCTTTCTTT. Translation: CASSDGQAGTEAFF.